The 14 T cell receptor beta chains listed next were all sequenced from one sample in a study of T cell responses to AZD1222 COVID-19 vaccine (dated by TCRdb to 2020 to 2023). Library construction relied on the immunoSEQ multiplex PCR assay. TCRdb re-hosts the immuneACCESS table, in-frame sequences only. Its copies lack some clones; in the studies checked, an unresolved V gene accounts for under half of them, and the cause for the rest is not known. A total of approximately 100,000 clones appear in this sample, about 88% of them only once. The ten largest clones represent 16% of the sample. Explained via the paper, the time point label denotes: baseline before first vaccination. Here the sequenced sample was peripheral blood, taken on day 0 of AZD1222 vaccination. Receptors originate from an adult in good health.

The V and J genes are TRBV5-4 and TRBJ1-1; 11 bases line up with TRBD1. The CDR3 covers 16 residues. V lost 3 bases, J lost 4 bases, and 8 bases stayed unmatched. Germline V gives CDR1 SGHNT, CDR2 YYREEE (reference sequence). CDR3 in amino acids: CASSSATGTGGTEAFF. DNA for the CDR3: TGTGCCAGCAGCTCAGCCACCGGGACAGGGGGCACTGAAGCTTTCTTT. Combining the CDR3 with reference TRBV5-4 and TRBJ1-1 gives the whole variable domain ETGVTQSPTHLIKTRGQQVTLRCSSQSGHNTVSWYQQALGQGPQFIFQYYREEENGRGNFPPRFSGLQFPNYSSELNVNALELDDSALYLCASSSATGTGGTEAFFGQGTRLTVV.

The CDR3 is CSVQSSYNSPLHF. The CDR3 nucleotides read TGCAGCGTTCAGAGCTCCTATAATTCACCCCTCCACTTT. The gene calls are TRBV29-1 and TRBJ1-6; D gene unclear. Looked up from germline, CDR1 is SQVTM and CDR2 is ANQGSEA. This CDR3 spans 13 amino acids. V lost 5 bases and J 0 bases, leaving 5 bases between the germline ends. The entire variable domain, with the rest obtained from reference TRBV29-1 and TRBJ1-6, is as follows: SAVISQKPSRDICQRGTSLTIQCQVDSQVTMMFWYRQQPGQSLTLIATANQGSEATYESGFVIDKFPISRPNLTFSTLTVSNMSPEDSSIYLCSVQSSYNSPLHFGNGTRLTVT.

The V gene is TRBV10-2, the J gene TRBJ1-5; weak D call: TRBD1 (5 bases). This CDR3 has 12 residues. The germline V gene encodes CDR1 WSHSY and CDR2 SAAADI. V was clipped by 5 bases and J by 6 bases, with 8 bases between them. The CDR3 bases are TGCGCCAGCAGTTGGGACTTTCAGCCCCAGCATTTT. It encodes CASSWDFQPQHF.

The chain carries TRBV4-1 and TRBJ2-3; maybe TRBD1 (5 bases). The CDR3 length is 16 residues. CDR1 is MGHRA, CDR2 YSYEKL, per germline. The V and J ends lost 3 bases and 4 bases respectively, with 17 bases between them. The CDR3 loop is CASSQVRRGSADTQYF. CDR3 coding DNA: TGCGCCAGCAGCCAGGTGAGAAGGGGATCTGCAGATACGCAGTATTTT.

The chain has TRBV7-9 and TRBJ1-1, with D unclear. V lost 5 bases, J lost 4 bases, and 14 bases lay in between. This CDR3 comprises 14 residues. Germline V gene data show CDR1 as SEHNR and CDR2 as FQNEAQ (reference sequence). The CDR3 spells CASSEAGITTEAFF. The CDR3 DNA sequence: TGTGCCAGCAGCGAAGCGGGCATTACCACTGAAGCTTTCTTT. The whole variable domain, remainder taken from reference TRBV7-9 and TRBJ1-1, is DTGVSQNPRHKITKRGQNVTFRCDPISEHNRLYWYRQTLGQGPEFLTYFQNEAQLEKSRLLSDRFSAERPKGSFSTLEIQRTEQGDSAMYLCASSEAGITTEAFFGQGTRLTVV.

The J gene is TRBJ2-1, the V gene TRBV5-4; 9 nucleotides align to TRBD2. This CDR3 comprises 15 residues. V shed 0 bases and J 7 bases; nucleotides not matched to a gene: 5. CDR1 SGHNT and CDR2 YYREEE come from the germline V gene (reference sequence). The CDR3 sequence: CASSLDLAGRNEQFF. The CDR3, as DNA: TGTGCCAGCAGCTTGGATCTAGCGGGAAGAAATGAGCAGTTCTTC.

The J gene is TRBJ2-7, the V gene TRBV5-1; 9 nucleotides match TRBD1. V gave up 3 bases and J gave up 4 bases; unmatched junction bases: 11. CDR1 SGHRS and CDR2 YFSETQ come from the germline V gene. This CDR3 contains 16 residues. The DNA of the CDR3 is TGCGCCAGCAGCTCCTCCCGGGACAGGGTTACGTACGAGCAGTACTTC. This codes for CASSSSRDRVTYEQYF.

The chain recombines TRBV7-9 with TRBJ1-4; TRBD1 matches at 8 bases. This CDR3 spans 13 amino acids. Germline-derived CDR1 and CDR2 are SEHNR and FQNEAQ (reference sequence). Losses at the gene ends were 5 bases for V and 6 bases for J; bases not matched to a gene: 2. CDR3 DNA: TGTGCCAGCAGCCAGACAGGGGATGAAAAACTGTTTTTT. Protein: CASSQTGDEKLFF.

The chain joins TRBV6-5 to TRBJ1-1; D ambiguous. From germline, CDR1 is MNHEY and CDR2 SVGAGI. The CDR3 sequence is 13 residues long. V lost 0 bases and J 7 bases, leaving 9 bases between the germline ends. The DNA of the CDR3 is TGTGCCAGCAGTTACTCGGACTGGGGTGAAGCTTTCTTT. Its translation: CASSYSDWGEAFF.

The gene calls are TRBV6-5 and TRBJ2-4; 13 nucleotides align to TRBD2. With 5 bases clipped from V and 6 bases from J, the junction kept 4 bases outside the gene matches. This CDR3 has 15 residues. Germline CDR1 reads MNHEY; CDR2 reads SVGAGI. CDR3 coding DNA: TGTGCCAGCAGTCTTCGACTAGCGGGAGGAAACATTCAGTACTTC. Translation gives CASSLRLAGGNIQYF.

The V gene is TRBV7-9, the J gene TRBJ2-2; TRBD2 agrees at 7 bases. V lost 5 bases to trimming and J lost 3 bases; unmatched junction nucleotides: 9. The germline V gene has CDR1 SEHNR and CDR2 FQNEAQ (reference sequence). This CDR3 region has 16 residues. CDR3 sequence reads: CASSMSSGIDTGELFF. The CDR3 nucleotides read TGTGCCAGCAGCATGTCCAGCGGGATCGACACCGGGGAGCTGTTTTTT.

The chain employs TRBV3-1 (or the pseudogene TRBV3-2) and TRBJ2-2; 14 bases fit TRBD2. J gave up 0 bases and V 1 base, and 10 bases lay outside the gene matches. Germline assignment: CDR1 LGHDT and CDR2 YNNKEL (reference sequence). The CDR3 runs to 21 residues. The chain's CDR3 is CASSQGLGTSGREANTGELFF. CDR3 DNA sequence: TGTGCCAGCAGCCAAGGACTAGGGACTAGCGGGAGAGAAGCGAACACCGGGGAGCTGTTTTTT.

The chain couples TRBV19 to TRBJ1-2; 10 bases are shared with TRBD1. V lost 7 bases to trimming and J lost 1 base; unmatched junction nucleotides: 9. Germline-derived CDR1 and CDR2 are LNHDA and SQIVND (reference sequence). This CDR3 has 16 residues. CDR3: CASTPDRGGNNYGYTF. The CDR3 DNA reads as TGTGCCAGTACACCGGACAGGGGGGGGAATAACTATGGCTACACCTTC.

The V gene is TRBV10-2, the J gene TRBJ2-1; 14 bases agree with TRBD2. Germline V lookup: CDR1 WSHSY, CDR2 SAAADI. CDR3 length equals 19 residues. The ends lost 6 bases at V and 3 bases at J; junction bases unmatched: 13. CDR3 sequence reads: CASSAGTSGSIGLYNEQFF. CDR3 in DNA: TGCGCCAGCAGCGCCGGGACTAGCGGGAGTATTGGCCTCTACAATGAGCAGTTCTTC.